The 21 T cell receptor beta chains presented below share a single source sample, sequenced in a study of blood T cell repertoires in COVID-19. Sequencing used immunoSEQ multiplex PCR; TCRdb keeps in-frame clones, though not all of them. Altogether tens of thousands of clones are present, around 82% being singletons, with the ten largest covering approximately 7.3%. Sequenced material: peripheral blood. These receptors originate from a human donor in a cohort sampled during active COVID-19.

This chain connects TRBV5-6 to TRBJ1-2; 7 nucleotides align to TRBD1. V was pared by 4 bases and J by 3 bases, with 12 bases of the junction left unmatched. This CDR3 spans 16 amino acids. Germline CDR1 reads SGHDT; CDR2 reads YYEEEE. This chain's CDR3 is CASSSERQGRDYGYTF. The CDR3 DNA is TGTGCCAGCAGCAGTGAAAGACAGGGTCGGGACTATGGCTACACCTTC.

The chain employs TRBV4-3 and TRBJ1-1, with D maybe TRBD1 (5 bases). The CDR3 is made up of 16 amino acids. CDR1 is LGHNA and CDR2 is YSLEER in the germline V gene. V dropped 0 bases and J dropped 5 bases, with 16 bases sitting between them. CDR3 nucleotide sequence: TGCGCCAGCAGCCAAGAAGGGCAGGGCCGGCGTACTGAAGCTTTCTTT. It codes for CASSQEGQGRRTEAFF.

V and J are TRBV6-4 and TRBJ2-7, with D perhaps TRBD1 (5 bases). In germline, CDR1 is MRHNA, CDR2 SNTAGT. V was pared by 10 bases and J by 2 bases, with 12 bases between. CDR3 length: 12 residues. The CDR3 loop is CAKALRAYEQYF. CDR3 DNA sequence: TGTGCCAAAGCCCTCAGGGCCTACGAGCAGTACTTC.

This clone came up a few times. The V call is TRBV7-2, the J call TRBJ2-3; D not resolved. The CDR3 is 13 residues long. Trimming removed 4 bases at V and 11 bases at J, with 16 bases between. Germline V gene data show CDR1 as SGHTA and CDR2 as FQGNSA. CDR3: CASSYPSPLVQYF. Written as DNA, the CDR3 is TGTGCCAGCAGCTACCCGAGCCCCTTAGTGCAGTATTTT.

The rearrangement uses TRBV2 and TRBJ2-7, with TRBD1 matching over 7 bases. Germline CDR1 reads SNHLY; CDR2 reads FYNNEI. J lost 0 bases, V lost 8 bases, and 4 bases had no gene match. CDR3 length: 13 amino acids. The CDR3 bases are TGTGCCAGCCAGGGGGTGTTCTCCTACGAGCAGTACTTC. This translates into CASQGVFSYEQYF.

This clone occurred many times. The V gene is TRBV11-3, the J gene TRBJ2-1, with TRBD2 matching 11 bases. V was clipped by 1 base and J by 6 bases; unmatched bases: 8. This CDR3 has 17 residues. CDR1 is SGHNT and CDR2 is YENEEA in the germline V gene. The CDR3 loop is CASSLGSGLAGINEQFF. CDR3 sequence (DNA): TGTGCCAGCAGCTTAGGGAGCGGACTAGCGGGCATCAATGAGCAGTTCTTC. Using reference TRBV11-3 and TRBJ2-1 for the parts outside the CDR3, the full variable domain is EAGVVQSPRYKIIEKKQPVAFWCNPISGHNTLYWYLQNLGQGPELLIRYENEEAVDDSQLPKDRFSAERLKGVDSTLKIQPAELGDSAVYLCASSLGSGLAGINEQFFGPGTRLTVL.

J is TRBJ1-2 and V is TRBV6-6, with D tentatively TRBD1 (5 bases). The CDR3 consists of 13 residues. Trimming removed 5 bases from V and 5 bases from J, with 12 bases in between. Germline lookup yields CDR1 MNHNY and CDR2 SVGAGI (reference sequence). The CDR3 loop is CASSITGGYGYTF. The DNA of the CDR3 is TGTGCCAGCAGTATTACGGGGGGTTATGGCTACACCTTC.

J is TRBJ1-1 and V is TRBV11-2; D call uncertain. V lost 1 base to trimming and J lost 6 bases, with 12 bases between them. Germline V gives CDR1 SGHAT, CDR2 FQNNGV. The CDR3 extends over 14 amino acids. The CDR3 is CASSLVVESPEAFF. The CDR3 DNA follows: TGTGCCAGCAGCTTAGTGGTCGAGAGCCCTGAAGCTTTCTTT. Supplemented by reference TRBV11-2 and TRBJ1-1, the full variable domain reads EAGVAQSPRYKIIEKRQSVAFWCNPISGHATLYWYQQILGQGPKLLIQFQNNGVVDDSQLPKDRFSAERLKGVDSTLKIQPAKLEDSAVYLCASSLVVESPEAFFGQGTRLTVV.

The CDR3 DNA sequence: TGTGCCAGCAGCTTAGACAGGGATGAATACGAGCAGTACTTC. Its protein is CASSLDRDEYEQYF. The chain uses TRBV5-6 and TRBJ2-7; 7 bases align to TRBD1. Germline trimming cut 2 bases from V and 4 bases from J; bases unmatched to any gene: 6. The CDR3 consists of 14 residues. Germline values: CDR1 SGHDT, CDR2 YYEEEE.

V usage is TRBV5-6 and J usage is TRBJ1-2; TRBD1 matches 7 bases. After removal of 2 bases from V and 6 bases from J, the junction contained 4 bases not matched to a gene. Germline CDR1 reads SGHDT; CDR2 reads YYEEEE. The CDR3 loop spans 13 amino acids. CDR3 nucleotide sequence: TGTGCCAGCAGCTTCAGGACAGGAGATGGCTACACCTTC. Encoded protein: CASSFRTGDGYTF.

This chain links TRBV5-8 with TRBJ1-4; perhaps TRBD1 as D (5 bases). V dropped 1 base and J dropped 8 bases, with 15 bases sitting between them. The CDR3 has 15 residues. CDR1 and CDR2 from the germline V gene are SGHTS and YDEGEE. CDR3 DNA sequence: TGTGCCAGCAGCTTGCCGGCAGGGTGGTCGGAAAAACTGTTTTTT. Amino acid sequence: CASSLPAGWSEKLFF.

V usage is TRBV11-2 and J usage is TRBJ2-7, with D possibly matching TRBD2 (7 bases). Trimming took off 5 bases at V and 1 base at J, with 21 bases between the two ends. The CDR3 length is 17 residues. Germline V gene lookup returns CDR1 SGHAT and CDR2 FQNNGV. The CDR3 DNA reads TGTGCCAGCAGCCCCTTCGGAGGGCGGGGGCCTTCCTACGAGCAGTACTTC. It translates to CASSPFGGRGPSYEQYF.

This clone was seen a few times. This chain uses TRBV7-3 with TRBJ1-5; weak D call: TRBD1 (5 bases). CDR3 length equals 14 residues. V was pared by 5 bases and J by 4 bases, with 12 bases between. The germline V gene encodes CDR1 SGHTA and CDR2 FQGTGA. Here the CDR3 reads CASSPRGGNQPQHF. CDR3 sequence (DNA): TGTGCCAGCAGCCCACGGGGGGGGAATCAGCCCCAGCATTTT.

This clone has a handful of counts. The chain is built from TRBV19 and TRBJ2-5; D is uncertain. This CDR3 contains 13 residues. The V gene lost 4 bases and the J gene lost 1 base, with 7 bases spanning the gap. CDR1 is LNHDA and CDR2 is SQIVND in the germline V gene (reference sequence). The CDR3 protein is CASSTAGQETQYF. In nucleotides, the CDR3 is TGTGCCAGTAGTACGGCAGGCCAAGAGACCCAGTACTTC.

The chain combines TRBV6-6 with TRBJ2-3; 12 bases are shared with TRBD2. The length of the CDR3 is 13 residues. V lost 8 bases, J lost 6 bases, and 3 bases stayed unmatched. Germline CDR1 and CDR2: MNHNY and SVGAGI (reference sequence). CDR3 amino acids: CASELAGGDTQYF. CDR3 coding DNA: TGTGCCAGCGAACTAGCGGGGGGCGATACGCAGTATTTT.

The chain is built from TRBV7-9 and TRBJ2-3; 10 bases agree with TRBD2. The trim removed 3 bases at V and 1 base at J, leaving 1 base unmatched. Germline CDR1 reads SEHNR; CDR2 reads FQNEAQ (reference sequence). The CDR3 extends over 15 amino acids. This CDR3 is CASSFSGGRTDTQYF. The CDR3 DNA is TGTGCCAGCAGCTTTAGCGGGGGGCGCACAGATACGCAGTATTTT. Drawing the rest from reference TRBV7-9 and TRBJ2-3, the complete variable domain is DTGVSQNPRHKITKRGQNVTFRCDPISEHNRLYWYRQTLGQGPEFLTYFQNEAQLEKSRLLSDRFSAERPKGSFSTLEIQRTEQGDSAMYLCASSFSGGRTDTQYFGPGTRLTVL.

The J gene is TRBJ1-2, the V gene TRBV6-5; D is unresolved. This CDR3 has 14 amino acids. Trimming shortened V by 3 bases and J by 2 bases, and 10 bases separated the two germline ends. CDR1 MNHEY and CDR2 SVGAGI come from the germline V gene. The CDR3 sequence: CASSYDLRNYGYTF. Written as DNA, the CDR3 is TGTGCCAGCAGTTATGACTTACGAAACTATGGCTACACCTTC.

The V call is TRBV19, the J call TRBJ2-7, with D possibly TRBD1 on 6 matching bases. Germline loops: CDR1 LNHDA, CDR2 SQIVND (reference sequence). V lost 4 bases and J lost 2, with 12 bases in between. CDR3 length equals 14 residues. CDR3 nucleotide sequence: TGTGCCAGTAGTACAACAGGGATACCCTACGAGCAGTACTTC. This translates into CASSTTGIPYEQYF.

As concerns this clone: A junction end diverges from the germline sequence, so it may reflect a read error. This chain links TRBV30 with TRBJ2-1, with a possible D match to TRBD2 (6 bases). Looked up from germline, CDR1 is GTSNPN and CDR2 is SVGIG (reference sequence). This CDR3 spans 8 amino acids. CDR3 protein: CLGGRQFF. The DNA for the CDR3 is TGCTTGGGGGGACGGCAGTTCTTC.

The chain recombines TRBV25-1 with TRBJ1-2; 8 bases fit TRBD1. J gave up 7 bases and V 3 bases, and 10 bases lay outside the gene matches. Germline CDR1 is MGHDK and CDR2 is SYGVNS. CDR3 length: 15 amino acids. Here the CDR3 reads CASSDPGQGLGGYTF. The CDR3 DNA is TGTGCCAGCAGTGATCCTGGACAGGGACTGGGTGGCTACACCTTC.

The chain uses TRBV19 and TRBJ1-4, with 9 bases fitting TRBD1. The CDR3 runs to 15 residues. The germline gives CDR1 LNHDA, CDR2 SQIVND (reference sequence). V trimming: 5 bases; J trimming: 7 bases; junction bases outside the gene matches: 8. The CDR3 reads CASSLGQGRPEKLFF. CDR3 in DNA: TGTGCCAGTAGTCTTGGACAGGGGCGGCCTGAAAAACTGTTTTTT.